A selection of T cell receptor beta chains follows, all from one sample in a study of blood T cells in healthy people across ages. TCRdb reanalysed the 5' RACE reads using MiXCR and keeps one entry per CDR3 protein. The sample records approximately 600,000 distinct CDR3 sequences, 58% being singletons. Specimen: blood. The origin of the receptors is a man aged 60-69 years in good health. CDR3s include the opening cysteine and the closing phenylalanine or tryptophan. D genes are given only for firm matches. Clone size is not always given. Where it is, it says once, few, many or a class for expanded clones.

abundance	v_gene	d_gene	j_gene	CDR3aa	CDR3nt
-	TRBV4-2	-	TRBJ1-2	CASSQGQVEVSYTF	TGTGCCAGCAGCCAAGGTCAGGTAGAAGTCAGCTACACCTTC
few	TRBV29-1	-	TRBJ2-5	CSVGSRQETQYF	TGCAGCGTTGGGTCCCGACAAGAGACCCAGTACTTC
-	TRBV3-1	-	TRBJ1-2	CASSSNRGGLYGYTF	TGTGCCAGCAGCTCGAACCGTGGGGGGCTGTATGGCTACACCTTC
-	TRBV7-2	-	TRBJ2-1	CASSPFLAPEQFF	TGTGCCAGCAGCCCGTTTTTGGCGCCTGAGCAGTTCTTC
-	TRBV12-3/TRBV12-4	TRBD1	TRBJ2-5	CANSFAGGETQYF	TGTGCCAACAGTTTTGCAGGGGGAGAGACCCAGTACTTC
few	TRBV18	TRBD2	TRBJ2-1	CASSPNLAGATSSYNEQFF	TGTGCCAGCTCACCAAATCTAGCGGGGGCGACGAGCTCCTACAATGAGCAGTTCTTC
-	TRBV12-3/TRBV12-4	-	TRBJ2-3	CASTLRGGWADTQYF	TGTGCCAGCACCCTAAGGGGGGGCTGGGCAGATACGCAGTATTTT
-	TRBV20-1	TRBD2	TRBJ2-7	CSASRTSGGYEQYF	TGCAGTGCTAGCCGGACTAGCGGGGGCTACGAGCAGTACTTC
-	TRBV7-8	-	TRBJ2-2	CASSPSRLAGELFF	TGTGCCAGCAGCCCCTCCCGGTTGGCCGGGGAGCTGTTTTTT
-	TRBV6-5	TRBD2	TRBJ2-1	CASTPTSGVVGEQFF	TGTGCCAGCACCCCGACTAGCGGGGTGGTAGGTGAGCAGTTCTTC
-	TRBV9	-	TRBJ2-1	CASSGEFGTPEGNNEQFF	TGTGCCAGCAGCGGGGAATTCGGGACTCCGGAAGGAAACAATGAGCAGTTCTTC
once	TRBV4-1	TRBD2	TRBJ2-3	CASSQDGAGTSGVDTQYF	TGCGCCAGCAGCCAAGATGGGGCCGGGACTAGCGGGGTTGATACGCAGTATTTT
few	TRBV11-2	-	TRBJ1-2	CASSLASQGLDYGYTF	TGTGCCAGCAGCTTAGCATCCCAGGGATTGGACTATGGCTACACCTTC
-	TRBV20-1	TRBD1	TRBJ2-5	CSARDRRGQGQETQYF	TGCAGTGCTAGAGATCGTAGGGGACAGGGTCAAGAGACCCAGTACTTC
-	TRBV5-1	-	TRBJ2-1	CASSFGQLLYNEQFF	TGCGCCAGCAGCTTTGGACAGCTCCTCTACAATGAGCAGTTCTTC
-	TRBV10-3	-	TRBJ2-5	CAIRNLVEETQNF	TGTGCCATCAGAAATCTAGTTGAAGAGACCCAGAACTTC